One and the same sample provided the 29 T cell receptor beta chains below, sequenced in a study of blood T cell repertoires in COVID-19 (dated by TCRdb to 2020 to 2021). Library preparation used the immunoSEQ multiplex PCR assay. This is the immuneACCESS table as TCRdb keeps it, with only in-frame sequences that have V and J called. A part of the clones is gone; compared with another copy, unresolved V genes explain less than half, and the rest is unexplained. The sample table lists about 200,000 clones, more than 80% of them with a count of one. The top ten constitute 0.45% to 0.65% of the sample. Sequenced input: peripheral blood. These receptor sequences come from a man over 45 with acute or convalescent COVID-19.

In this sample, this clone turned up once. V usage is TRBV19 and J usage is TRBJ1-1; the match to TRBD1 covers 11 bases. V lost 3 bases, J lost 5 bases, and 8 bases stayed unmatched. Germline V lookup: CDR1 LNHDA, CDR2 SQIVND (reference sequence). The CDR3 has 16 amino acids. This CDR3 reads CASSIWTGGHRTEAFF. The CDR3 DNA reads TGTGCCAGTAGTATTTGGACAGGGGGCCACCGGACTGAAGCTTTCTTT. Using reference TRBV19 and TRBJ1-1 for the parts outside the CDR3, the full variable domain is DGGITQSPKYLFRKEGQNVTLSCEQNLNHDAMYWYRQDPGQGLRLIYYSQIVNDFQKGDIAEGYSVSREKKESFPLTVTSAQKNPTAFYLCASSIWTGGHRTEAFFGQGTRLTVV.

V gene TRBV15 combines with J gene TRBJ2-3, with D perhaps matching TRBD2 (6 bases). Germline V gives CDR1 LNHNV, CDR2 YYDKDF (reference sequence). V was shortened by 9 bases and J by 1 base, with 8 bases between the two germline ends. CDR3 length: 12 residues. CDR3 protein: CATGGGTDTQYF. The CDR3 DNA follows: TGTGCCACTGGAGGGGGCACAGATACGCAGTATTTT.

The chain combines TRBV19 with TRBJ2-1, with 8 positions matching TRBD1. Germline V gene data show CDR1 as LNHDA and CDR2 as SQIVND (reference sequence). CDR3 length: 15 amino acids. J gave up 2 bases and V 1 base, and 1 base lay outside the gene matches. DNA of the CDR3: TGTGCCAGTAGTATAGGCAGGGGGCCCTACAATGAGCAGTTCTTC. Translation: CASSIGRGPYNEQFF.

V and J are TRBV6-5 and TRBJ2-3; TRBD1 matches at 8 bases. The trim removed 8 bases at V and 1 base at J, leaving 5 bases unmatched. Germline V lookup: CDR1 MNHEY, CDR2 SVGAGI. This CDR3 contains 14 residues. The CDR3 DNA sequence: TGTGCCAGCGCATCGGGACAGGGCACAGATACGCAGTATTTT. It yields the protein CASASGQGTDTQYF.

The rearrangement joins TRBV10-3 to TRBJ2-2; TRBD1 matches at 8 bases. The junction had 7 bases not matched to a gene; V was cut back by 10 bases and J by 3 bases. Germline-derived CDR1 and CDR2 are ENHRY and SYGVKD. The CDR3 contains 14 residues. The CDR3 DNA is TGTGCCACCGCAGGGGGCCCAGACACCGGGGAGCTGTTTTTT. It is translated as CATAGGPDTGELFF.

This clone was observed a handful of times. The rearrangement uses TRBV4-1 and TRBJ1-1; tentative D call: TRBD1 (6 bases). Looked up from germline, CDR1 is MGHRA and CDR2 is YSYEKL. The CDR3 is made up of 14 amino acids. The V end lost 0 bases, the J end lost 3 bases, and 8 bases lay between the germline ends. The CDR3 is CASSQDRGYTEAFF. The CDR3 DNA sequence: TGCGCCAGCAGCCAAGATAGGGGGTACACTGAAGCTTTCTTT.

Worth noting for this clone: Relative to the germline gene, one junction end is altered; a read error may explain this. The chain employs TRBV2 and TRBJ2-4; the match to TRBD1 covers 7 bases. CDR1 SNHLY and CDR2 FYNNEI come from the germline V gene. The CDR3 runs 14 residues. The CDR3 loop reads CASSEGVQGPLWDF. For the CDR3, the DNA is TGTGCCAGCAGTGAAGGGGTACAGGGGCCTCTTTGGGACTTC.

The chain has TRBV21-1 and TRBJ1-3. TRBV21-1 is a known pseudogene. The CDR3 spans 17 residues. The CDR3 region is CASSKTGGPELGNTIYF. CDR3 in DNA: TGTGCCAGCAGCAAAACGGGAGGGCCGGAACTTGGAAACACCATATATTTT.

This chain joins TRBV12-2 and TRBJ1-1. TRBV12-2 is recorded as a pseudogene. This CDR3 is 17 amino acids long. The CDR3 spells CASRLVCKQADRTEAFF. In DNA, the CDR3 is TGTGCAAGTCGCTTAGTTTGTAAACAAGCGGATCGCACTGAAGCTTTCTTT.

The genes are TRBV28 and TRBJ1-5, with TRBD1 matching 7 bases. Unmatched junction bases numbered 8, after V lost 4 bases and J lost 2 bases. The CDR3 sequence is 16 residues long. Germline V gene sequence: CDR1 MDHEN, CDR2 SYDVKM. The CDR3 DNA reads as TGTGCCAGCAGTTCCGACAGGGTGGTTGGCAATCAGCCCCAGCATTTT. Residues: CASSSDRVVGNQPQHF.

This chain's CDR3 is CASRETEIYGYTF. CDR3 sequence (DNA): TGTGCCAGCAGGGAGACAGAGATCTATGGCTACACCTTC. The chain has TRBV28 and TRBJ1-2, with TRBD1 as a possible D gene (5 bases). The germline V gene encodes CDR1 MDHEN and CDR2 SYDVKM. The CDR3 consists of 13 residues. With 6 bases removed from V and 4 bases from J, the gap between germline ends came to 12 bases.

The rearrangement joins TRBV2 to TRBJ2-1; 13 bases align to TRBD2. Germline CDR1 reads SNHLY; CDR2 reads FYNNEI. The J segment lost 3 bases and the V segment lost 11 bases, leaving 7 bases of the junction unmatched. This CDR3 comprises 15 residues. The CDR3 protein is CAGRTSGGRYNEQFF. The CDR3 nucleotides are TGTGCCGGTCGGACTAGCGGGGGCCGCTACAATGAGCAGTTCTTC.

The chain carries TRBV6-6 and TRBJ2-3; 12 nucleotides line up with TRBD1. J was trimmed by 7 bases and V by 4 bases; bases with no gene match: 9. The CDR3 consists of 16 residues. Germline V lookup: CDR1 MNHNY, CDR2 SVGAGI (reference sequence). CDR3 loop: CASSSSGTGGLNTQYF. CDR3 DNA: TGTGCCAGCAGTTCGTCCGGGACAGGGGGCCTAAATACGCAGTATTTT.

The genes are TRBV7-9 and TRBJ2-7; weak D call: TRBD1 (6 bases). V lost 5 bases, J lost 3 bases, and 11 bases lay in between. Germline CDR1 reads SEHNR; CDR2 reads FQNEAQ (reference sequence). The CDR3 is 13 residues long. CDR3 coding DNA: TGTGCCAGCAGCCCAATGGACAGCTACGAGCAGTACGTC. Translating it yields CASSPMDSYEQYV.

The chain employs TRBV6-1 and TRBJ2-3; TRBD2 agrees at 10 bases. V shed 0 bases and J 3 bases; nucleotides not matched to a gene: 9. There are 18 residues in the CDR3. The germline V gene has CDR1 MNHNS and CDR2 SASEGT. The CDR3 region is CASSEAGIRAGGTDTQYF. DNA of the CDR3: TGTGCCAGCAGTGAAGCGGGAATAAGAGCGGGGGGGACAGATACGCAGTATTTT.

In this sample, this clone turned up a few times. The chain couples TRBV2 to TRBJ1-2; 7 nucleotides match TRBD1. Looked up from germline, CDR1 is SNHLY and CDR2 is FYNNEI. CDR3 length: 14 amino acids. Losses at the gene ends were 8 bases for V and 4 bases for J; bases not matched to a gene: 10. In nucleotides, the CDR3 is TGTGCCAGCCTTCAGGCAGGGGGGTTCTATGGCTACACCTTC. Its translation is CASLQAGGFYGYTF.

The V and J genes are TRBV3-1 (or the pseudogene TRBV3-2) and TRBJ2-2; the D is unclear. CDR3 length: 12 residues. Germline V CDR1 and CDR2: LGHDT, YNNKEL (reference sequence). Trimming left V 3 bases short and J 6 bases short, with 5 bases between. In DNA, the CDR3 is TGTGCCAGCAGCCACCATTCCGGGGAGCTGTTTTTT. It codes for CASSHHSGELFF.

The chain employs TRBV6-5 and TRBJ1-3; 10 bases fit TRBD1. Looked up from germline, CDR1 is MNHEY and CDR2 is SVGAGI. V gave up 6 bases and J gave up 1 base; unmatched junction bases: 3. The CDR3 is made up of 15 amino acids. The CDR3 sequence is CASRPGQGSGNTIYF. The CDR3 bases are TGTGCCAGCAGACCGGGACAGGGGTCTGGAAACACCATATATTTT.

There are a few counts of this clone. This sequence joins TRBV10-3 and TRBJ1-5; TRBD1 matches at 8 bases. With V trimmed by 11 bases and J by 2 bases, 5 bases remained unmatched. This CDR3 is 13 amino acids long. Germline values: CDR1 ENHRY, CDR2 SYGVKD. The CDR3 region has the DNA TGTGCCGTCCAGGGACAGGGCAATCAGCCCCAGCATTTT. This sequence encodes CAVQGQGNQPQHF.

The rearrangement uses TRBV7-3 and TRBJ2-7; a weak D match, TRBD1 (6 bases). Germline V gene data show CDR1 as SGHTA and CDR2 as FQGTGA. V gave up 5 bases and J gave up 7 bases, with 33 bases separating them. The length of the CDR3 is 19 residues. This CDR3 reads CASSTPADRRLGNFWEQYV. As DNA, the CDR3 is TGTGCCAGCAGCACCCCGGCCGACAGGCGCTTGGGGAACTTTTGGGAGCAGTACGTC.

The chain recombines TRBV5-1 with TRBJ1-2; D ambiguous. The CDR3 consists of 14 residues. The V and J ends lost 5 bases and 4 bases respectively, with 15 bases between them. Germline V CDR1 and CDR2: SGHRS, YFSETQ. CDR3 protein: CASRKELVSYGYTF. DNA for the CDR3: TGCGCCAGCAGGAAGGAGTTGGTGAGCTATGGCTACACCTTC.

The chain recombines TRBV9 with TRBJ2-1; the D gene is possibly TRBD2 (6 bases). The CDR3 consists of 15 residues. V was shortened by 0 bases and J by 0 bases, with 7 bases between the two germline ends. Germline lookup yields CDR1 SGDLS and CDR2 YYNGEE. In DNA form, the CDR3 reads TGTGCCAGCAGCGTAGGCGGGAACTCCTACAATGAGCAGTTCTTC. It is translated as CASSVGGNSYNEQFF.

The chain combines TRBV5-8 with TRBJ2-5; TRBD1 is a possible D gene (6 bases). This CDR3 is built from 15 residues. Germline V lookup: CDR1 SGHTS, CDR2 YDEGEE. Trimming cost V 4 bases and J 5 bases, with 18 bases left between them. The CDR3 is CASSPPNSQGETQYF. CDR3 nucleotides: TGTGCCAGCAGCCCTCCCAATTCCCAGGGGGAGACCCAGTACTTC.

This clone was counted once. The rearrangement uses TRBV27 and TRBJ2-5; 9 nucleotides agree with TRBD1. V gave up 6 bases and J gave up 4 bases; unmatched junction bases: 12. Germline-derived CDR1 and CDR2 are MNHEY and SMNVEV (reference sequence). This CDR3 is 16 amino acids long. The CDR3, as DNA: TGTGCCAGCAGACGACCCGGGACAGGGAATTTAGAGACCCAGTACTTC. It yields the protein CASRRPGTGNLETQYF.

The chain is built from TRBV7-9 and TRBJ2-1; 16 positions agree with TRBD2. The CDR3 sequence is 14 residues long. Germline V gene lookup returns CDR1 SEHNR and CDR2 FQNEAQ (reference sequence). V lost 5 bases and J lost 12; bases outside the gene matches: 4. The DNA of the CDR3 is TGTGCCAGCAGCCAGGGACTAGCGGGAGGGGGGCAGTTCTTC. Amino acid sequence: CASSQGLAGGGQFF. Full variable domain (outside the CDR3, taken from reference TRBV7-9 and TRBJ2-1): DTGVSQNPRHKITKRGQNVTFRCDPISEHNRLYWYRQTLGQGPEFLTYFQNEAQLEKSRLLSDRFSAERPKGSFSTLEIQRTEQGDSAMYLCASSQGLAGGGQFFGPGTRLTVL.

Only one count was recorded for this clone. The CDR3 reads CASSIGLAGAILIGQYF. The CDR3 bases are TGTGCCAGTAGTATAGGGCTAGCGGGAGCCATTTTGATCGGGCAGTACTTC. V and J are TRBV19 and TRBJ2-7, with TRBD2 identical over 10 bases. In germline, CDR1 is LNHDA, CDR2 SQIVND (reference sequence). Trimming removed 1 base from V and 9 bases from J; junction bases left unmatched: 15. The CDR3 loop spans 17 amino acids.

The CDR3 reads CASSLAGGTLGNSPLHF. The CDR3 nucleotides are TGTGCCAGCAGCTTAGCCGGGGGAACCCTTGGAAATTCACCCCTCCACTTT. The genes are TRBV7-9 and TRBJ1-6; a possible D gene is TRBD1 (5 bases). Germline V gene lookup returns CDR1 SEHNR and CDR2 FQNEAQ (reference sequence). The germline V and J ends were trimmed by 0 bases and 7 bases, with 16 bases remaining between them. The CDR3 covers 17 residues.

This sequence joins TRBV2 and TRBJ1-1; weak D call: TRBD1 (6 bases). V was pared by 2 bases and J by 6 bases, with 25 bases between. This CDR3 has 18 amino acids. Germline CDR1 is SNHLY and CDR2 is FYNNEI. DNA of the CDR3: TGTGCCAGCAGTGAAAACCCTTCTCTGTGGACAGCCGAATCTGAAGCTTTCTTT. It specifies CASSENPSLWTAESEAFF.

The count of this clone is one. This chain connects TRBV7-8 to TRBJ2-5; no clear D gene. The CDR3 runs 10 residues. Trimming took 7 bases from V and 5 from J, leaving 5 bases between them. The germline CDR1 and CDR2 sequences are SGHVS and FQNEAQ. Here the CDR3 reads CASTLETQYF. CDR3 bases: TGTGCCAGCACACTGGAGACCCAGTACTTC.